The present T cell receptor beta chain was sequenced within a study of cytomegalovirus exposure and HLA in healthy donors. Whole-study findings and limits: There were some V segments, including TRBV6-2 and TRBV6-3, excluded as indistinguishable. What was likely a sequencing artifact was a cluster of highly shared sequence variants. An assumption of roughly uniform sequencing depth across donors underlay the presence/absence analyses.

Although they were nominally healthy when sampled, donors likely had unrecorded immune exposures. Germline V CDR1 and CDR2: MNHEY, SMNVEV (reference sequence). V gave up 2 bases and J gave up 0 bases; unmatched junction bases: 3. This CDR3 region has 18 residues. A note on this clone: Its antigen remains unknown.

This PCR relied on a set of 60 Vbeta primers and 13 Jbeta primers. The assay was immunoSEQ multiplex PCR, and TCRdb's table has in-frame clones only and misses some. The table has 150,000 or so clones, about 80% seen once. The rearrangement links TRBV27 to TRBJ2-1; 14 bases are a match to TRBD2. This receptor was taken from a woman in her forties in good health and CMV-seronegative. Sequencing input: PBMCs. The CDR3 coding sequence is TGTGCCAGCAGTTTAAAGGGACTAGCGGGAGACTCCTACAATGAGCAGTTCTTC. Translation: CASSLKGLAGDSYNEQFF.